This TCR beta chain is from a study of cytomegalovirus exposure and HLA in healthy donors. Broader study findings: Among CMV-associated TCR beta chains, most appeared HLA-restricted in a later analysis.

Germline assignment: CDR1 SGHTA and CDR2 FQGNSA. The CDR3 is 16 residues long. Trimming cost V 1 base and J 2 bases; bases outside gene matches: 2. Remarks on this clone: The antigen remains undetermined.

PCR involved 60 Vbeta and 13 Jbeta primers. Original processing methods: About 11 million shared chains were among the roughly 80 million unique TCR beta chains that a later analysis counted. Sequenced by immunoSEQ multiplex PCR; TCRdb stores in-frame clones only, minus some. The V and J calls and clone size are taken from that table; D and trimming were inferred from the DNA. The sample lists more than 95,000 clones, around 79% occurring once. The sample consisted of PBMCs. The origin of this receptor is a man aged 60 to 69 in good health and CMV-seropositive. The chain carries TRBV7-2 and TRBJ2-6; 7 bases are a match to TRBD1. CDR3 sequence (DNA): TGTGCCAGCAGCTTAGGTCAGGGGGCTGGGGCCAACGTCCTGACTTTC. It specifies CASSLGQGAGANVLTF.